The source of this T cell receptor beta chain is a study of T cell responses to AZD1222 COVID-19 vaccine. Study results and limitations: Baseline serostatus was positive in only a handful of AZD1222 recipients. Clonal diversity was possibly underestimated, and white British individuals and females predominated among donors.

As concerns this clone: The antigen is undetermined.

TCRdb's copy holds only in-frame clones and misses some; the assay was immunoSEQ multiplex PCR. The sample records over 150,000 clones, about nine tenths being singletons. CDR3 length equals 15 residues. The V end lost 2 bases, the J end lost 4 bases, and 12 bases lay between the germline ends. Looked up from germline, CDR1 is MDHEN and CDR2 is SYDVKM. The source material was peripheral blood, sampled on day 0 of AZD1222 vaccination. The receptor comes from an adult in good health. The chain links TRBV28 to TRBJ1-3, with D perhaps matching TRBD1 (6 bases). The CDR3 loop reads CASSLNRVDGNTIYF. In DNA, the CDR3 is TGTGCCAGCAGTTTAAACAGGGTGGACGGAAACACCATATATTTT.